This TCR beta chain was observed in a study of blood T cells in healthy people across ages. The ends lost 2 bases at V and 0 bases at J; junction bases unmatched: 12. Germline lookup yields CDR1 SGHRS and CDR2 YFSETQ. This CDR3 has 18 residues. The sample holds a few counts of this clonotype. With a J-beta primer mix and a sample-barcoded 5' primer, a second PCR ran about 7 to 12 cycles. TCRdb processed the 5' RACE reads anew with MiXCR; each CDR3 protein has one entry. This table has more than 650,000 distinct CDR3 sequences, about 26% appearing once. This sample was shared with a second study, whose subject was T cells of mothers and their children.

The chain joins TRBV5-1 to TRBJ2-3; 7 bases match TRBD2. What was sequenced was blood. This clonotype was obtained from a boy aged 5 to 17 in good health. The CDR3 region has the DNA TGCGCCAGCAGCTTATCAGGAGGCGGGGGTCTTAGCACAGATACGCAGTATTTT. Residues: CASSLSGGGGLSTDTQYF. The full variable domain, rest sourced from reference TRBV5-1 and TRBJ2-3, is KAGVTQTPRYLIKTRGQQVTLSCSPISGHRSVSWYQQTPGQGLQFLFEYFSETQRNKGNFPGRFSGRQFSNSRSEMNVSTLELGDSALYLCASSLSGGGGLSTDTQYFGPGTRLTVL.